These T cell receptor beta chains were read from a single sample in a study of T cell repertoires in cytomegalovirus infection. Using its own MiXCR run on the reads, TCRdb lists one record per CDR3 protein. Among 700,000 to 900,000 distinct CDR3 sequences listed, almost 30% were seen once. No antigen has been assigned to these receptors. Specimen: cultured CD8+ T cells from PBMCs, collected from culture after CMV antigen stimulation. The receptors were gathered from a human donor in good health (CMV status not recorded). Some clones in this sample may be carry-over from other donors' samples. Each CDR3 is given with its conserved first and last residue. A D gene is named only where the DNA matches it firmly. Expanded clones get a size class; other rows say once, few or many, or leave the size out.

D gene	V gene	J gene	clone size	CDR3 protein	CDR3 DNA
.	TRBV18	TRBJ1-1	.	CASSPPEGWNTEAFF	TGTGCCAGCTCACCACCAGAAGGGTGGAACACTGAAGCTTTCTTT
.	TRBV7-2	TRBJ2-3	many	CASSFSSVTDTQYF	TGTGCCAGCAGCTTTTCTAGCGTCACAGATACGCAGTATTTT
.	TRBV6-2/TRBV6-3	TRBJ2-1	few	CASGPQGFSYNEQFF	TGTGCCAGCGGACCCCAGGGATTCTCCTACAATGAGCAGTTCTTC
TRBD1	TRBV6-5	TRBJ1-2	few	CASSDRDKANYGYTF	TGTGCCAGCAGTGACAGGGACAAAGCTAACTATGGCTACACCTTC
TRBD1	TRBV27	TRBJ1-1	.	CASRQGAFTEAFF	TGTGCCAGCAGACAGGGGGCGTTCACTGAAGCTTTCTTT
.	TRBV20-1	TRBJ1-3	.	CSASIRDIDSGNTIYF	TGCAGTGCTAGTATCCGGGACATCGACTCTGGAAACACCATATATTTT
.	TRBV20-1	TRBJ2-3	.	CSAIPDSSGLADTQYF	TGCAGTGCCATCCCTGACAGCTCGGGGTTGGCAGATACGCAGTATTTT
.	TRBV5-6	TRBJ1-2	.	CASSLGTNGYTF	TGTGCCAGCAGCTTAGGGACTAACGGCTACACCTTC
.	TRBV12-3/TRBV12-4	TRBJ1-3	.	CASSFEGAGGNTIYF	TGTGCCAGCAGTTTTGAAGGGGCGGGAGGAAACACCATATATTTT
TRBD1	TRBV7-9	TRBJ1-2	few	CASSNLQTGDYGYTF	TGTGCCAGCAGCAACCTTCAGACAGGGGACTATGGCTACACCTTC
.	TRBV15	TRBJ2-5	few	CATSREVGRYQETQYF	TGTGCCACCAGCAGAGAGGTGGGAAGGTACCAAGAGACCCAGTACTTC
.	TRBV2	TRBJ1-2	few	CAMRSPTGGYTF	TGTGCCATGAGATCTCCTACGGGCGGCTACACCTTC
.	TRBV4-2	TRBJ2-5	.	CASSQDLTGETQYF	TGTGCCAGCAGCCAAGATCTCACTGGAGAGACCCAGTACTTC